The rows below give T cell receptor beta chains drawn from one sample of a study of regulatory T cells in long-lasting Graves disease. TCRdb reanalysed the multiplex PCR reads using MiXCR and keeps one entry per CDR3 protein. The top ten hold around 26% of the sample, which has under 450,000 distinct CDR3 sequences, around a quarter seen once. Here the sequenced sample was peripheral blood mononuclear cells (PBMCs), taken when the disease was refractory, from a patient treated with antithyroid drugs. Receptor source: a female donor with Graves disease. The CDR3 runs from the conserved cysteine through the conserved F or W. A D gene is named only where the DNA matches it firmly. The size of a clone is reported for some rows only, either as once, few or many, or as a class for expanded clones.

j_gene: TRBJ2-2
v_gene: TRBV18
d_gene: .
abundance: .
CDR3aa: CASSPMGTGELFF
CDR3nt: TGTGCCAGCTCACCAATGGGCACCGGGGAGCTGTTTTTT

j_gene: TRBJ1-2
v_gene: TRBV6-2/TRBV6-3
d_gene: .
abundance: few
CDR3aa: CASSVSAGDSFYGYTF
CDR3nt: TGTGCCAGCAGTGTCTCAGCGGGGGACTCCTTCTATGGCTACACCTTC

j_gene: TRBJ2-1
v_gene: TRBV24-1
d_gene: TRBD1
abundance: few
CDR3aa: CATSDPGTGGYNEQFF
CDR3nt: TGTGCCACCAGTGATCCCGGGACAGGGGGCTACAATGAGCAGTTCTTC

j_gene: TRBJ2-7
v_gene: TRBV3-1
d_gene: TRBD2
abundance: .
CDR3aa: CASSQSGTSGTSHYEQYF
CDR3nt: TGTGCCAGCAGCCAGAGCGGGACTAGCGGGACGTCCCACTACGAGCAGTACTTC

j_gene: TRBJ2-5
v_gene: TRBV19
d_gene: TRBD2
abundance: .
CDR3aa: CASSITSAETQYF
CDR3nt: TGTGCCAGTAGTATTACTAGCGCGGAGACCCAGTACTTC

j_gene: TRBJ1-1
v_gene: TRBV7-9
d_gene: .
abundance: .
CDR3aa: CASSIPRQMNTEAFF
CDR3nt: TGTGCCAGCAGCATACCGCGACAGATGAACACTGAAGCTTTCTTT

j_gene: TRBJ1-1
v_gene: TRBV29-1
d_gene: .
abundance: .
CDR3aa: CSASEPMNTEAFF
CDR3nt: TGCAGCGCCTCGGAGCCGATGAACACTGAAGCTTTCTTT

j_gene: TRBJ2-5
v_gene: TRBV7-2
d_gene: TRBD2
abundance: many
CDR3aa: CASSLREEGELQETQYF
CDR3nt: TGTGCCAGCAGCTTGCGGGAGGAGGGGGAACTTCAAGAGACCCAGTACTTC

j_gene: TRBJ1-5
v_gene: TRBV5-1
d_gene: .
abundance: few
CDR3aa: CASSPTGGVANQPQHF
CDR3nt: TGCGCCAGCAGCCCGACGGGGGGGGTTGCAAATCAGCCCCAGCATTTT

j_gene: TRBJ2-7
v_gene: TRBV20-1
d_gene: TRBD2
abundance: .
CDR3aa: CSASLAGIYEQYF
CDR3nt: TGCAGTGCTAGTTTAGCGGGGATCTACGAGCAGTACTTC

j_gene: TRBJ2-2
v_gene: TRBV12-3/TRBV12-4
d_gene: .
abundance: many
CDR3aa: CASSLGDLTGELFF
CDR3nt: TGTGCCAGCAGTTTAGGGGACCTCACCGGGGAGCTGTTTTTT

j_gene: TRBJ1-4
v_gene: TRBV2
d_gene: .
abundance: many
CDR3aa: CASRGGGATNEKLFF
CDR3nt: TGTGCCAGCAGGGGCGGGGGGGCAACTAATGAAAAACTGTTTTTT

j_gene: TRBJ2-7
v_gene: TRBV2
d_gene: .
abundance: many
CDR3aa: CASSESPSDSGGEQYF
CDR3nt: TGTGCCAGCAGTGAATCGCCGAGTGATAGCGGAGGCGAGCAGTACTTC

j_gene: TRBJ1-6
v_gene: TRBV2
d_gene: TRBD1
abundance: many
CDR3aa: CASSERGGQGGSPLHF
CDR3nt: TGTGCCAGCAGTGAAAGGGGCGGACAGGGGGGGTCCCCCCTCCACTTT

j_gene: TRBJ1-4
v_gene: TRBV30
d_gene: TRBD1
abundance: .
CDR3aa: CAWRQGGAYTNEKLFF
CDR3nt: TGTGCCTGGAGACAAGGGGGCGCGTACACTAATGAAAAACTGTTTTTT

j_gene: TRBJ2-1
v_gene: TRBV20-1
d_gene: TRBD2
abundance: .
CDR3aa: CSARDNSGRAYNEQFF
CDR3nt: TGCAGTGCTAGAGATAACAGCGGGAGGGCCTACAATGAGCAGTTCTTC

j_gene: TRBJ2-2
v_gene: TRBV2
d_gene: .
abundance: many
CDR3aa: CASRWNTGELFF
CDR3nt: TGTGCCAGCAGATGGAACACCGGGGAGCTGTTTTTT

j_gene: TRBJ2-6
v_gene: TRBV27
d_gene: .
abundance: few
CDR3aa: CASSLSVAGANVLTF
CDR3nt: TGTGCCAGCAGTTTATCGGTAGCTGGGGCCAACGTCCTGACTTTC

j_gene: TRBJ1-2
v_gene: TRBV15
d_gene: .
abundance: few
CDR3aa: CATSSKTGTVYGYTF
CDR3nt: TGTGCCACCAGCAGTAAAACGGGGACGGTCTATGGCTACACCTTC

j_gene: TRBJ1-1
v_gene: TRBV7-9
d_gene: TRBD1
abundance: many
CDR3aa: CASSPTGHTEAFF
CDR3nt: TGTGCCAGCAGTCCGACAGGGCACACTGAAGCTTTCTTT

j_gene: TRBJ1-1
v_gene: TRBV2
d_gene: .
abundance: many
CDR3aa: CASSAHLSGSTEAFF
CDR3nt: TGTGCCAGCAGTGCGCATCTATCAGGGTCCACTGAAGCTTTCTTT

j_gene: TRBJ1-1
v_gene: TRBV19
d_gene: .
abundance: .
CDR3aa: CASSKTDTEAFF
CDR3nt: TGTGCCAGCTCAAAGACGGACACTGAAGCTTTCTTT

j_gene: TRBJ2-6
v_gene: TRBV7-3
d_gene: .
abundance: .
CDR3aa: CASSLNGGGANVLTF
CDR3nt: TGTGCCAGCAGCTTAAACGGTGGTGGGGCCAACGTCCTGACTTTC

j_gene: TRBJ1-5
v_gene: TRBV28
d_gene: TRBD1
abundance: many
CDR3aa: CASRTGLGQPQHF
CDR3nt: TGTGCCAGCAGGACAGGGTTGGGTCAGCCCCAGCATTTT